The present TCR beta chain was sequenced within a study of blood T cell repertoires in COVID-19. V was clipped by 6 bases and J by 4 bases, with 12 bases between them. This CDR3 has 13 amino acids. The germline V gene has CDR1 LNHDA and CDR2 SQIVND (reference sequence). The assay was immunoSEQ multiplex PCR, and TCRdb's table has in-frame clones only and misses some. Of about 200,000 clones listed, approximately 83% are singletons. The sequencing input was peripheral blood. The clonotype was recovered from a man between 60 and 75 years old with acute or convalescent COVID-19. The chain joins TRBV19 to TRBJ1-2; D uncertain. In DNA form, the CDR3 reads TGTGCCAGTAGCGCCACGGGGTTCTATGGCTACACCTTC. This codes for CASSATGFYGYTF.